The source of this T cell receptor (beta chain) is a study of blood T cell repertoires in COVID-19. Everyone who took part was about 18 to 90 years old, and they came from about 25 US areas. Cohorts were assigned according to the clinical history that participants reported. As originally analysed: Reference gene primer amplification gave estimated nucleated cell counts. TCRdb's table, derived via immunoSEQ multiplex PCR, lists solely in-frame clones and lacks some. The DNA was the basis for D and trimming; V, J and clone size are from that table. This sample has 160,000 or so clones, with over 70% found just once. CDR1 and CDR2 from the germline V gene are GTSNPN and SVGIG (reference sequence). This CDR3 has 14 residues. Trimming removed 0 bases at V and 9 bases at J, with 15 bases between.

The chain carries TRBV30 and TRBJ2-1, with a tentative D call TRBD2 (5 bases). The TCR sequence derives from an older woman who had recovered from COVID-19. The specimen sequenced was PBMCs or T cells enriched from blood (not recorded which). CDR3 residues: CAWSVLVGVGEQFF. The CDR3 nucleotides are TGTGCCTGGAGTGTGCTAGTCGGGGTTGGTGAGCAGTTCTTC. Full variable domain (missing parts from reference TRBV30 and TRBJ2-1): SQTIHQWPATLVQPVGSPLSLECTVEGTSNPNLYWYRQAAGRGLQLLFYSVGIGQISSEVPQNLSASRPQDRQFILSSKKLLLSDSGFYLCAWSVLVGVGEQFFGPGTRLTVL.